Presented here are 5 T cell receptor beta chains from one specimen sequenced in a study of a mutant IDH1 vaccine in newly diagnosed glioma. Time point specified: baseline, week 1 (first vaccination visit). Noted treatment: pre-vaccination baseline after standard-of-care therapy. Profiled with immunoSEQ multiplex PCR; TCRdb holds only in-frame clones, not every one. The sample records around 92,000 clones, roughly 80% being singletons. The specimen comprised PBMCs, sampled from a glioma patient treated with radiotherapy, temozolomide or both. The receptors were sampled from a woman aged 50 to 60 with glioma.

This rearrangement joins TRBV27 to TRBJ2-7; D may be TRBD1 (5 bases). V lost 4 bases to trimming and J lost 5 bases, with 15 bases between them. CDR1 MNHEY and CDR2 SMNVEV come from the germline V gene (reference sequence). The CDR3 totals 14 residues. The CDR3 DNA reads TGTGCCAGCAGTTACCAGGGCGTAAGGAACGAGCAGTACTTC. Its protein is CASSYQGVRNEQYF.

The chain links TRBV4-3 to TRBJ1-1; 9 bases are a match to TRBD1. The CDR3 covers 17 residues. V lost 2 bases, J lost 4 bases, and 11 bases stayed unmatched. Germline values: CDR1 LGHNA, CDR2 YSLEER. The CDR3 nucleotides are TGCGCCAGCAGCCAACTCACGGGACAGGGAACAGGCACTGAAGCTTTCTTT. Translated, it gives CASSQLTGQGTGTEAFF.

The CDR3 spells CASSLAGTGGSGTQYF. In DNA form, the CDR3 reads TGTGCCAGCAGCTTGGCGGGAACAGGGGGCTCCGGGACCCAGTACTTC. V is TRBV5-4 and J is TRBJ2-5, with 9 bases identical to TRBD1. J gave up 7 bases and V 0 bases, and 10 bases lay outside the gene matches. CDR3 length: 16 amino acids. Germline values: CDR1 SGHNT, CDR2 YYREEE (reference sequence).

This clone was seen a handful of times. The CDR3: CASTRVLNTGELFF. CDR3 sequence (DNA): TGTGCCAGCACCAGGGTCTTGAACACCGGGGAGCTGTTTTTT. The rearrangement uses TRBV6-1 and TRBJ2-2; D perhaps matches TRBD1 (5 bases). The CDR3 extends over 14 amino acids. V was trimmed by 7 bases and J by 1 base, leaving 10 bases between them. From germline, CDR1 is MNHNS and CDR2 SASEGT.

The J gene is TRBJ1-5, the V gene TRBV14; D gene uncertain. The CDR3 length is 13 residues. V was clipped by 3 bases and J by 7 bases, with 10 bases between them. CDR1 SGHDN and CDR2 FVKESK come from the germline V gene. The CDR3 spells CASSQGYKQPQHF. The DNA for the CDR3 is TGTGCCAGCAGCCAGGGGTACAAACAGCCCCAGCATTTT.